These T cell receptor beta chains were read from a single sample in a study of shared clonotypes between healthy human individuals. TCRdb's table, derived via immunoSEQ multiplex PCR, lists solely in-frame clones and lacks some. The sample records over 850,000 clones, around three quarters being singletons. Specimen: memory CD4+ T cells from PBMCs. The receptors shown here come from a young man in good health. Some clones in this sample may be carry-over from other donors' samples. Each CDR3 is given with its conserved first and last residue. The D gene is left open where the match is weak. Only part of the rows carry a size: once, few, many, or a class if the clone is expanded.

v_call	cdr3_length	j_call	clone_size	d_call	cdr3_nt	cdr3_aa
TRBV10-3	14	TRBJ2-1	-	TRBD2	TGTGCCACCTTAGCGGGAAACCCTGCTCGTGAGCAGTTCTTC	CATLAGNPAREQFF
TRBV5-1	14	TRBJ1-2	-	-	TGCGCCAGCAGCGCCTCCGGAGGGAGCTATGGCTACACCTTC	CASSASGGSYGYTF
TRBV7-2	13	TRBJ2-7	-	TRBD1	TGTGCCAGCAGCCCCGGGACAGCCTCGCCTCAGTACTTC	CASSPGTASPQYF
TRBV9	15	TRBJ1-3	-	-	TGTGCCAGCAGCGTCAGAGGTGACTCTGGAAACACCATATATTTT	CASSVRGDSGNTIYF
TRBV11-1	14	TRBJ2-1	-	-	TGTGCCAGCCGCCTCCTGGGGTACGACAATGAGCAGTTCTTC	CASRLLGYDNEQFF
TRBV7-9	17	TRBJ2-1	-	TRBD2	TGTGCCAGCAGCTCCCGACTAGCGGGAGATGGCGGGAATGAGCAGTTCTTC	CASSSRLAGDGGNEQFF
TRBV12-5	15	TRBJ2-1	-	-	TGTGCTAGTGGTTTGGCCCCCAACAGATACAATGAGCAGTTCTTC	CASGLAPNRYNEQFF
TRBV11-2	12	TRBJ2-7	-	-	TGTGCCAGCAGCTTATCGGGGTTCGAGCAGTACTTC	CASSLSGFEQYF
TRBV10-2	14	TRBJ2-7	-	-	TGCGCCAGCAGAGATCGGGGAAGCTCCTACGAGCAGTACTTC	CASRDRGSSYEQYF
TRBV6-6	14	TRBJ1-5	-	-	TGTGCCAGCAGTTTCCCAGGGCCGCCTCAGCCCCAGCATTTT	CASSFPGPPQPQHF
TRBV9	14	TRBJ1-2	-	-	TGTGCCAGCAGCCCCAACGACCTTGATTTTGGCTACACCTTC	CASSPNDLDFGYTF
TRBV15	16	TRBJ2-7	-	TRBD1	TGTGCCACCAGCGATCCCGGGACAGGGAGCTCCTACGAGCAGTACTTC	CATSDPGTGSSYEQYF
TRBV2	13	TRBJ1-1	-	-	TGTGCCAGCAGTGAAAGGCGGGGGACTGAAGCTTTCTTT	CASSERRGTEAFF
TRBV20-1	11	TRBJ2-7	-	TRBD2	TGCAGTGCTATACTAGCGTACGAGCAGTACTTC	CSAILAYEQYF
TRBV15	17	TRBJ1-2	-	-	TGTGCCACCAGCAGAGTGGGTAGTTCGATCAACGACGATGGCTACACCTTC	CATSRVGSSINDDGYTF
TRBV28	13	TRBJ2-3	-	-	TGTGCCAGCAGCCTGGACATAACAGATACGCAGTATTTT	CASSLDITDTQYF
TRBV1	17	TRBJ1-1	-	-	TGCACCAGCAGCCAAGAGGGGCCGATGAGGGGGCGCACTGAAGCTTTCTTT	CTSSQEGPMRGRTEAFF
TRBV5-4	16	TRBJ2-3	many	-	TGTGCCAGCAGCGCGGAATCAGACGTGCTCACAGATACGCAGTATTTT	CASSAESDVLTDTQYF
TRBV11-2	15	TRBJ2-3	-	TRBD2	TGTGCCAGCGGGGGGGTCAGGCGGAGCACAGATACGCAGTATTTT	CASGGVRRSTDTQYF
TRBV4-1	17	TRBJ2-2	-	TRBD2	TGCGCCAGCAGCCACCCCTCCCATCTAGCGGGTGACAGGGAGCTGTTTTTT	CASSHPSHLAGDRELFF
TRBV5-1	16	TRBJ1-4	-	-	TGCGCCAGCAGCTTGGATCGGGGGGCAGGAGGCGAAAAACTGTTTTTT	CASSLDRGAGGEKLFF
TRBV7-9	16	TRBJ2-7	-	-	TGTGCCAGCAGCTTGGCCCTAGGGGGGGGCTCCTACGAGCAGTACTTC	CASSLALGGGSYEQYF
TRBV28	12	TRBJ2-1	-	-	TGTGCCAGCAGGAGGTCATACAATGAGCAGTTCTTC	CASRRSYNEQFF
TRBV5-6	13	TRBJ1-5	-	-	TGTGCCAGCAGCCGCGGAGGAGGCCAGCCCCAGCATTTT	CASSRGGGQPQHF
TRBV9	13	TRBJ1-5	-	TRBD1	TGTGCCAGCAGCGTAACAGGGGACCAGCCCCAGCATTTT	CASSVTGDQPQHF
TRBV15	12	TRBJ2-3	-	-	TGTGCCACCAGAGGGGGCACAGATACGCAGTATTTT	CATRGGTDTQYF
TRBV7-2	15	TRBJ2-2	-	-	TGTGCCAGCAGCTCAAGAGTCCTCCGAACCGGGGAGCTGTTTTTT	CASSSRVLRTGELFF
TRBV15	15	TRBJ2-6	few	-	TGTGCCACCAGCAGAGACCGCTCTGGGGCCAACGTCCTGACTTTC	CATSRDRSGANVLTF
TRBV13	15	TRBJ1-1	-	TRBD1	TGTGCCAGCAGCCGATTACAGGGGGCGAACACTGAAGCTTTCTTT	CASSRLQGANTEAFF
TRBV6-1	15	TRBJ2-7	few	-	TGTGCCAGCAGGACGGACAGATCGGCTTCCTACGAGCAGTACTTC	CASRTDRSASYEQYF
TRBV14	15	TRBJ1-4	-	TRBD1	TGTGCCAGCAGCCAAACAGGGGGCAGTAATGAAAAACTGTTTTTT	CASSQTGGSNEKLFF
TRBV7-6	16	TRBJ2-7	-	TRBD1	TGTGCCAGCAGCATCCCCGGGACAGGGATATCCTACGAGCAGTACTTC	CASSIPGTGISYEQYF
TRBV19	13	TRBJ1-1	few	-	TGTGCCAGTAGTATTAACCGGGACAATGAAGCTTTCTTT	CASSINRDNEAFF
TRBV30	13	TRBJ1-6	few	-	TGTGCCTGGAGTTCGGGCATCGGATTCACCCCACACTTT	CAWSSGIGFTPHF
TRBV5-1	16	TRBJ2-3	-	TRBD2	TGCGCCAGCAGCTCTGGAGTGGCGGGAGGGACAGATACGCAGTATTTT	CASSSGVAGGTDTQYF
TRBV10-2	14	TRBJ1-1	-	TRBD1	TGCGCCAGCAGTGGGGCAGGGGGTAATACTGAAGCTTTCTTT	CASSGAGGNTEAFF
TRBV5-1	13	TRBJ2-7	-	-	TGCGCCAGCAGCCCGGACCAATACCACGAGCAGTACTTC	CASSPDQYHEQYF
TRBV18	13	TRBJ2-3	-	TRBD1	TGTGCCAGCTCAGGACAGGGGAAAGATACGCAGTATTTT	CASSGQGKDTQYF
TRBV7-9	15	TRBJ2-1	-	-	TGTGCCAGCAGCTTAGCGGTTCCACCGGGCAATGAGCAGTTCTTC	CASSLAVPPGNEQFF
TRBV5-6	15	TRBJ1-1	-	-	TGTGCCAGCAGCTTGTGGGGGCCCCCGAACACTGAAGCTTTCTTT	CASSLWGPPNTEAFF
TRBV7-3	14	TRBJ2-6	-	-	TGTGCCAGCAGCTTAGGATCCGGGGCCAACGTCCTGACTTTC	CASSLGSGANVLTF
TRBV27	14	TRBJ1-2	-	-	TGTGCCAGCAGTTTATACCCGACAGGTCCGGGCTACACCTTC	CASSLYPTGPGYTF
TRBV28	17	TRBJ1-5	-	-	TGTGCCAGCAATAGTCGCTTAGGGGAGAGGAGCAATCAGCCCCAGCATTTT	CASNSRLGERSNQPQHF
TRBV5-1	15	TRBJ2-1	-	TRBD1	TGCGCCAGCAGCAGACAGGGGGAGTCCTACAATGAGCAGTTCTTC	CASSRQGESYNEQFF
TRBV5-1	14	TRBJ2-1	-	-	TGCGCCAGCAGCTTGGCCAGCGCAGATGATGAGCAGTTCTTC	CASSLASADDEQFF
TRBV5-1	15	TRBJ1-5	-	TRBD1	TGCGCCAGCAGCCCGCGGACAGGGGGGAATCAGCCCCAGCATTTT	CASSPRTGGNQPQHF
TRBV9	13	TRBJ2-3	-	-	TGTGCCAGCAGCCTAAGGATAGCAGATACGCAGTATTTT	CASSLRIADTQYF
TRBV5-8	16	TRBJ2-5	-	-	TGTGCCAGCAAAATACAGGGAGAGGGTTTAAGGAAGACCCAGTACTTC	CASKIQGEGLRKTQYF
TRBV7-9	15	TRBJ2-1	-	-	TGTGCCAGCAGCTTATTATCAGAGCCCTACAATGAGCAGTTCTTC	CASSLLSEPYNEQFF
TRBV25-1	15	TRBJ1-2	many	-	TGTGCCAGCAGTCCCCCGGGCGGGGCGAACTATGGCTACACCTTC	CASSPPGGANYGYTF
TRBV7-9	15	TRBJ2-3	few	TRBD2	TGTGCCAGCAGCATGAGCGGGAGAGGGACAGATACGCAGTATTTT	CASSMSGRGTDTQYF